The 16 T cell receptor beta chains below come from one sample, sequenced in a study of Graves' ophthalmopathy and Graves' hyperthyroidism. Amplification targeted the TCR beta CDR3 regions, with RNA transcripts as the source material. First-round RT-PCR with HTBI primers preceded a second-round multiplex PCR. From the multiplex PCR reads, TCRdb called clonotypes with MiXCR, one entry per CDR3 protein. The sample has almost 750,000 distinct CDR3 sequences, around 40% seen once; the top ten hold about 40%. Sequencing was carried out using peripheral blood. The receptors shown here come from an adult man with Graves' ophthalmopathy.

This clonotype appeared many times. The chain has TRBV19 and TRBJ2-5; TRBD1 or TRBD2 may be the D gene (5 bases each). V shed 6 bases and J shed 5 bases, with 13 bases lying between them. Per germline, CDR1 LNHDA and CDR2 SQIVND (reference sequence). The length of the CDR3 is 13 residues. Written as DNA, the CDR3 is TGTGCCAGTAGCGGGACCGCGAGGGAGACCCAGTACTTC. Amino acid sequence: CASSGTARETQYF.

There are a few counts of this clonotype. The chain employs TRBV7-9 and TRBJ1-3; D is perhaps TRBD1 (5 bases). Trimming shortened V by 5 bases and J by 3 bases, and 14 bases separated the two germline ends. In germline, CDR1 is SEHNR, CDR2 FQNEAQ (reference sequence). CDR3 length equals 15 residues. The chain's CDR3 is CASSQDRQGGNTIYF. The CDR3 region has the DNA TGTGCCAGCAGCCAAGATCGGCAGGGTGGAAACACCATATATTTT. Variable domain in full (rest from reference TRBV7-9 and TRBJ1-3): DTGVSQNPRHKITKRGQNVTFRCDPISEHNRLYWYRQTLGQGPEFLTYFQNEAQLEKSRLLSDRFSAERPKGSFSTLEIQRTEQGDSAMYLCASSQDRQGGNTIYFGEGSWLTVV.

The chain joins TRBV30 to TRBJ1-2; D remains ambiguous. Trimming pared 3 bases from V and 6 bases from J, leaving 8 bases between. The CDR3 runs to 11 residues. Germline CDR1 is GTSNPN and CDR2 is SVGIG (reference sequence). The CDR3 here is CAWSGWDGYTF. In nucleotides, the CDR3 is TGTGCCTGGAGCGGGTGGGATGGCTACACCTTC.

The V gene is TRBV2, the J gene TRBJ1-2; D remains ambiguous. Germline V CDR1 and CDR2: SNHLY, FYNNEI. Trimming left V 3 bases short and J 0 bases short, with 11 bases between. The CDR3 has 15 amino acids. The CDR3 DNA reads TGTGCCAGCAGTGAGAGCATCTACCCTAACTATGGCTACACCTTC. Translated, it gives CASSESIYPNYGYTF.

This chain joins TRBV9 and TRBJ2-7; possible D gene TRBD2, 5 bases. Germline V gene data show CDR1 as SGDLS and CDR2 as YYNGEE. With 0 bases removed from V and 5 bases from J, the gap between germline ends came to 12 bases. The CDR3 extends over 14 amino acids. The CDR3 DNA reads TGTGCCAGCAGCGTAGGGGTCGGCGGGCACGAGCAGTACTTC. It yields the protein CASSVGVGGHEQYF.

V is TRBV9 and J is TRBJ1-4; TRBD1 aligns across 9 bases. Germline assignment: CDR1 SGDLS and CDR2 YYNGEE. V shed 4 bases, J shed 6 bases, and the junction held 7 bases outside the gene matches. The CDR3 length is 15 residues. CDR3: CASSPRQGDDEKLFF. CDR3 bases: TGTGCCAGCAGCCCCCGACAGGGGGACGATGAAAAACTGTTTTTT.

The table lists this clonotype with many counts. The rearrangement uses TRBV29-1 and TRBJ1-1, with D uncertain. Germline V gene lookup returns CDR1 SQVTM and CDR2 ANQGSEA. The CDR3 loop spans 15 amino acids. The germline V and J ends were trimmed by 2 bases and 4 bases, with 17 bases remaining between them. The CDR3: CSVEKGTVMSTEAFF. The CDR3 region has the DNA TGCAGCGTTGAAAAGGGAACGGTGATGAGCACTGAAGCTTTCTTT.

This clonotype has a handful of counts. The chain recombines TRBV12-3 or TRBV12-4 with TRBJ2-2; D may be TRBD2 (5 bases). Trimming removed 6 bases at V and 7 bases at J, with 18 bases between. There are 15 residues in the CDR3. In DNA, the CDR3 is TGTGCCAGCAGCCCCGGCGGGCCTACGGACGGGGAGCTGTTTTTT. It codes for CASSPGGPTDGELFF.

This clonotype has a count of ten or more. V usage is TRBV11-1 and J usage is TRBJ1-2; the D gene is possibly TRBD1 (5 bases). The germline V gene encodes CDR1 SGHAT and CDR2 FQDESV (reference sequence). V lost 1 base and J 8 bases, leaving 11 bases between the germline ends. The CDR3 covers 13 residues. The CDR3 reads CASSLGDWGGYTF. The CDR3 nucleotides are TGTGCCAGCAGCTTAGGCGACTGGGGCGGCTACACCTTC.

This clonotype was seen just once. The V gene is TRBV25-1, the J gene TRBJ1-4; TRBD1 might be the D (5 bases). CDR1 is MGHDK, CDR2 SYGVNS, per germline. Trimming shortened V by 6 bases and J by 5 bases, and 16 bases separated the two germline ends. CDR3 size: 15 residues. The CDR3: CASRERAGWNEKLFF. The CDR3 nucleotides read TGTGCCAGCAGGGAGCGGGCAGGGTGGAATGAAAAACTGTTTTTT.

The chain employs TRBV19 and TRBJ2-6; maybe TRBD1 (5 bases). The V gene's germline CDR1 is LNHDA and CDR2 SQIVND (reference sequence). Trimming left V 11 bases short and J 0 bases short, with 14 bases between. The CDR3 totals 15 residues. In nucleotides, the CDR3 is TGTGCCTGGACACCCGGATACTCTGGGGCCAACGTCCTGACTTTC. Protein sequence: CAWTPGYSGANVLTF.

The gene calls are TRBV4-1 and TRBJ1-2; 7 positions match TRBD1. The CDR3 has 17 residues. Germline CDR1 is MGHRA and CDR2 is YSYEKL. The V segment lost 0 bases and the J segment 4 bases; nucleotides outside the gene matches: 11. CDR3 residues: CASSQDVVGQSGYGYTF. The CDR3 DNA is TGCGCCAGCAGCCAAGATGTGGTGGGACAGTCCGGCTATGGCTACACCTTC.

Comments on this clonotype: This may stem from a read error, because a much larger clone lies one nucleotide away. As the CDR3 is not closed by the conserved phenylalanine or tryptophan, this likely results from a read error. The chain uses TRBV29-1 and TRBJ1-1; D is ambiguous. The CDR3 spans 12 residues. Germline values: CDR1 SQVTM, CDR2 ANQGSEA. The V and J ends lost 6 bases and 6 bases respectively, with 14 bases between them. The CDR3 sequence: CSVSSSSSEAFL. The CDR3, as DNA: TGCAGCGTAAGTAGTAGTAGTTCTGAAGCTTTCCTT.

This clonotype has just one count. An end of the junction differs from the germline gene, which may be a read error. The DNA of the CDR3 is TGTGCCAGCAGTTTCCCGGTACAGGGGGCGTCTTACTATGGCTACACCTTC. Its translation: CASSFPVQGASYYGYTF. The chain is built from TRBV10-3 and TRBJ1-2; TRBD1 matches 9 bases. This CDR3 has 17 residues. Per the germline V gene, CDR1 is ENHRY and CDR2 is SYGVKD.

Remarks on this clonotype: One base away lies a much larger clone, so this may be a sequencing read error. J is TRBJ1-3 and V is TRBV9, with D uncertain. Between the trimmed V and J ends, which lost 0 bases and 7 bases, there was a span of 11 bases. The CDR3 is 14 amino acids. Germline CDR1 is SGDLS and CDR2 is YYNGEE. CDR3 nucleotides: TGTGCCAGCAGCGTAGATTTAGGGTGGAACACCATATATTTT. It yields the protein CASSVDLGWNTIYF.

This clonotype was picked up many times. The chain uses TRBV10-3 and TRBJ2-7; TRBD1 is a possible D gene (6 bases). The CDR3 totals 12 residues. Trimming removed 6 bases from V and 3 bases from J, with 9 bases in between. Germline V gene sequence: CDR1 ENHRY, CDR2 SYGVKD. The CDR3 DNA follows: TGTGCCATCAGGGACAGAAGCTACGAGCAGTACTTC. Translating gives CAIRDRSYEQYF.